The entry below gives a single T cell receptor beta chain sequence along with its context. This clonotype was seen at least ten times. This clone's antigen is unknown. No quality values exist for individual bases; no much larger clone is one base distant. This record belongs to a study of T cells after yellow fever vaccination (dated by TCRdb to the late 2010s). Broadly, across the study: Libraries from fractions with low cell numbers were prepared with the SMART-Seq v4 Ultra Low Input RNA kit. Bulk TCR alpha and beta repertoires were sequenced longitudinally to track T-cell clones before and after primary and booster YFV17D yellow fever vaccination. Two healthy male donors, one aged 18 to 30 and one aged 30 to 40 years, made up the cohort. Blood was drawn at multiple timepoints before and after primary and secondary immunization, with bulk PBMC replicates and cell subsets isolated. What the research found in general, with its limitations: Only a couple of donors were included in the study, so the extent to which the findings can be generalized is limited. Most clones expanded after primary vaccination were re-detected after the booster (approximately 96% of CD4 and around 86% of CD8), suggesting broad memory maintenance. Computational filtering was needed because FACS-sorted repertoires could contain abundant contaminating clonotypes from the bulk population. A small share of clonotypes was detected in both CD4 and CD8 compartments, with the overlap likely arising from convergent recombination. Compared with the primary T-cell response, the secondary T-cell response was faster but weaker, reaching its peak on day 5 rather than on day 15.

Sequencing relied on an Illumina NovaSeq 6000. TCR cDNA was synthesized by 5'RACE template switching, through which a universal primer site and unique molecular identifiers were introduced. cDNA synthesis was primed from both the TCR alpha and TCR beta constant segments. Library amplification used two PCR steps, and the second PCR step added sample barcodes and sequencing adapters. Sequencing of libraries was performed on Illumina HiSeq 2500 (2x100 bp) or NovaSeq (2x150 bp). The authors' pipeline ran thus. MIGEC was used to demultiplex reads and collapse the reads into UMI consensus sequences, and MiXCR was used for V(D)J alignment. Vaccine-responding clonotypes were identified with edgeR using replicate PBMC samples, with FDR below 0.01 and a log2 fold change above 5 up to day 15 being required. Each bulk clonotype was labeled CD4 or CD8 based on which sequenced repertoire, CD4 or CD8, contained the clonotype at higher abundance. The raw public data were reprocessed by TCRdb itself: fastp quality trimming at Q25, MiXCR clonotype calling, in-frame beta chains only. Rows are unified per CDR3 protein, each entry keeping the most common DNA and genes. These V and J calls derive from TCRdb rather than the authors' analysis. This sample comprises some 250,000 distinct CDR3 sequences, about 3.7% of them detected only once. Around 19% of the sample lies in the top ten.

The sample's treatment or condition label is to be understood as: live attenuated yellow fever vaccine strain. At every blood-draw timepoint, two biological replicates of bulk PBMCs were collected. PBMCs were isolated from peripheral blood using a standard Ficoll-Paque protocol. TriZol was used to extract RNA from bulk PBMCs, from CD4 and CD8 fractions, and from dextramer-positive and dextramer-negative fractions. The junction shows trimming of 4 bases on V and 7 bases on J, and the gene matches do not reach 4 bases of it. CDR1 and CDR2 (DFQATT, SNEGSKA) derive from the germline V gene (reference sequence). The cysteine opens and the phenylalanine closes a CDR3 of 14 amino acids. Only the CDR3 DNA stays, 42 bases, in frame from base 1.

The receptor chain draws on TRBV20-1 and TRBJ1-4; 12 bases in between match TRBD1. Specimen: PBMCs, collected 15 days after the yellow fever booster vaccination. The clonotype originates from a man aged 18 to 29 who received the YFV17D yellow fever vaccine. The DNA sequence follows: TGCAGTGCTACCCCGGGACAGGGGGCTGAAAAACTGTTTTTT. Its protein product is CSATPGQGAEKLFF.